Listed below are T cell receptor beta chains from one sample, sequenced in a study of control samples from healthy donors and cancer patients. The table came from immunoSEQ multiplex PCR; TCRdb's copy has only in-frame clones and leaves some out. The sample contains about 120,000 clones, approximately 84% of which appear only once. The sequenced sample consisted of blood. These receptors originate from a man between 18 and 29 years old in good health. The CDR3 runs from the conserved cysteine through the conserved F or W. A D gene is named only where the DNA matches it firmly. For some rows the clone size is stated as once, few or many, or as a class when expanded; others skip it.

cdr3_nt,cdr3_aa,d_call,clone_size,v_call,j_call
TGCGCCAGCAGCTTGGGACTCCAAAACATTCAGTACTTC,CASSLGLQNIQYF,NA,NA,TRBV5-1,TRBJ2-4
TGTGCCAGCAGCTTAGCGCAAAGTTACAATGAGCAGTTCTTC,CASSLAQSYNEQFF,NA,NA,TRBV7-6,TRBJ2-1
TGTGCCAGCAAAAACCCAACTAGCTCCTACAATGAGCAGTTCTTC,CASKNPTSSYNEQFF,NA,NA,TRBV6-6,TRBJ2-1
TGTGCTAGTGGTTTGAACACAGGGGTAGCTTTCTTT,CASGLNTGVAFF,TRBD1,NA,TRBV12-5,TRBJ1-1
TGTGCCAGCAGCCTCCCCATCTCCCAAGGGGGGAACACTGAAGCTTTCTTT,CASSLPISQGGNTEAFF,NA,once,TRBV13,TRBJ1-1
TGCGCCAGCAGCTTGCCCCTACCCTACGAGCAGTACTTC,CASSLPLPYEQYF,NA,once,TRBV5-1,TRBJ2-7
TGCGCCAGCAGCTCGCCCCAGGGCTCCGAGACCCAGTACTTC,CASSSPQGSETQYF,NA,NA,TRBV5-1,TRBJ2-5
TGTGCCAGCAGTGAAACAGGGGGCGCAGATACGCAGTATTTT,CASSETGGADTQYF,TRBD1,NA,TRBV6-1,TRBJ2-3
TGTGCCACCAGCAGAGATAGGCCCTACGAGCAGTACTTC,CATSRDRPYEQYF,NA,NA,TRBV15,TRBJ2-7
TGTGCCAGCAGCCAAGTTACAGGGGGCTCCTATAATTCACCCCTCCACTTT,CASSQVTGGSYNSPLHF,TRBD1,few,TRBV14,TRBJ1-6
TGTGCCAGCAGCAAAAGCGGGCGAGCCAAAAACATTCAGTACTTC,CASSKSGRAKNIQYF,NA,few,TRBV21-1,TRBJ2-4
TGCGCCAGCAGCTTGAGGGGGGGATTGCAAGAGACCCAGTACTTC,CASSLRGGLQETQYF,NA,NA,TRBV5-1,TRBJ2-5
TGTGCCAGCAGCTTGAAATACGAGGGGCAGCCCCAGCATTTT,CASSLKYEGQPQHF,NA,NA,TRBV5-6,TRBJ1-5
TGTGCCACCAGCAGAGATTTTACATACAGCCAAGAGACCCAGTACTTC,CATSRDFTYSQETQYF,NA,NA,TRBV15,TRBJ2-5
TGCGCCAGCAGCCCAGGACAGCAAGAGACCCAGTACTTC,CASSPGQQETQYF,NA,NA,TRBV4-1,TRBJ2-5
TGTGCCAGTAGTCCCACGGGACAGAACTATGGCTACACCTTC,CASSPTGQNYGYTF,TRBD1,NA,TRBV19,TRBJ1-2